A single sample is the source of the 12 T cell receptor beta chains below, sequenced in a study of blood T cell repertoires in COVID-19. Some clones are missing from TCRdb's copy, which holds only in-frame ones; the method was immunoSEQ multiplex PCR. The sample shows 90,000 to 130,000 clones, about 80% of them seen only once. The sequenced sample consisted of peripheral blood. The receptors come from an elderly woman with acute or convalescent COVID-19.

The J gene is TRBJ2-4, the V gene TRBV21-1; TRBD2, the table's D call, was not compared with the DNA. TRBV21-1 is recorded as a pseudogene. The CDR3 length is 19 residues. The CDR3 protein is CASSKPDRLAGLAKNIQYF. In nucleotides, the CDR3 is TGTGCCAGCAGCAAACCCGACCGACTAGCGGGACTAGCCAAAAACATTCAGTACTTC.

This clone was seen more than once but under ten times. The chain carries TRBV2 and TRBJ1-1; 7 positions agree with TRBD1. Germline CDR1 reads SNHLY; CDR2 reads FYNNEI. Germline trimming cut 8 bases from V and 0 bases from J; bases unmatched to any gene: 18. This CDR3 is built from 18 residues. Written as DNA, the CDR3 is TGTGCCAGCGACCCGGGACAGCCAATTCATAAACTGAACACTGAAGCTTTCTTT. Residues: CASDPGQPIHKLNTEAFF.

This clone appeared once. V is TRBV19 and J is TRBJ2-3; D perhaps matches TRBD2 (5 bases). V was clipped by 3 bases and J by 3 bases, with 7 bases between them. The length of the CDR3 is 13 residues. Germline values: CDR1 LNHDA, CDR2 SQIVND (reference sequence). The CDR3 bases are TGTGCCAGTAGTATTCGGAGGACAGATACGCAGTATTTT. Amino acid sequence: CASSIRRTDTQYF.

V usage is TRBV28 and J usage is TRBJ1-4; D possibly corresponds to TRBD1 (6 bases). V shed 5 bases and J shed 7 bases, with 14 bases lying between them. There are 14 residues in the CDR3. Per germline, CDR1 MDHEN and CDR2 SYDVKM. DNA of the CDR3: TGTGCCAGCAGTCGTGGGGGCAGGGTTGAAAAACTGTTTTTT. Protein sequence: CASSRGGRVEKLFF. Full variable domain (rest looked up from reference TRBV28 and TRBJ1-4): DVKVTQSSRYLVKRTGEKVFLECVQDMDHENMFWYRQDPGLGLRLIYFSYDVKMKEKGDIPEGYSVSREKKERFSLILESASTNQTSMYLCASSRGGRVEKLFFGSGTQLSVL.

The V and J genes are TRBV21-1 and TRBJ2-7; TRBD1, as called in the table, went unchecked against the DNA. TRBV21-1 is labeled a pseudogene. The CDR3 loop spans 15 amino acids. The DNA of the CDR3 is TGTGCCAGCAGCACTGAGACAGGGGTCGCCTACGAGCAGTACTTC. It encodes CASSTETGVAYEQYF.

The chain combines TRBV3-1 (or the pseudogene TRBV3-2) with TRBJ1-3, with D unclear. Germline V CDR1 and CDR2: LGHDT, YNNKEL (reference sequence). CDR3 length equals 15 residues. V was shortened by 4 bases and J by 0 bases, with 10 bases between the two germline ends. The chain's CDR3 is CASSPTPVSGNTIYF. The CDR3 DNA follows: TGTGCCAGCAGCCCGACACCAGTCTCTGGAAACACCATATATTTT.

The chain recombines TRBV18 with TRBJ1-1; maybe TRBD1 (5 bases). V lost 5 bases and J lost 0, with 16 bases in between. CDR3 length: 16 residues. Germline V gives CDR1 KGHSH, CDR2 LQKENI. CDR3 sequence (DNA): TGTGCCAGCTCAGGAGGGACCCCGGGCATGAACACTGAAGCTTTCTTT. Translation gives CASSGGTPGMNTEAFF.

CDR3 DNA: TGTGCCAGCAGCTCAAGGACAGACGGCTACACCTTC. Encoded protein: CASSSRTDGYTF. This chain uses TRBV3-1 (or the pseudogene TRBV3-2) with TRBJ1-2, with a possible D match to TRBD1 (6 bases). CDR3 length: 12 residues. V lost 5 bases to trimming and J lost 8 bases, with 12 bases between them. CDR1 LGHDT and CDR2 YNNKEL come from the germline V gene (reference sequence).

This clone was seen only a few times. V is TRBV30 and J is TRBJ1-6, with TRBD1 identical over 8 bases. Per the germline V gene, CDR1 is GTSNPN and CDR2 is SVGIG (reference sequence). This CDR3 has 14 residues. With V trimmed by 2 bases and J by 7 bases, 4 bases remained unmatched. This chain's CDR3 is CAWSIGQGNSPLHF. CDR3 nucleotides: TGTGCCTGGAGTATTGGACAGGGCAATTCACCCCTCCACTTT.

The J gene is TRBJ1-4, the V gene TRBV6-6, with TRBD1 as a possible D gene (5 bases). Germline V gives CDR1 MNHNY, CDR2 SVGAGI (reference sequence). There are 14 residues in the CDR3. V lost 1 base and J lost 5, with 8 bases in between. The CDR3 DNA follows: TGTGCCAGCAGTTACTACACAGGCAATGAAAAACTGTTTTTT. It encodes CASSYYTGNEKLFF.

V is TRBV30 and J is TRBJ1-6; 9 nucleotides align to TRBD1. J gave up 8 bases and V 3 bases, and 5 bases lay outside the gene matches. CDR1 is GTSNPN, CDR2 SVGIG, per germline (reference sequence). The CDR3 consists of 14 residues. CDR3 in DNA: TGTGCCTGGAGGAGACAGGGGGGAGATTCACCCCTCCACTTT. It codes for CAWRRQGGDSPLHF.

The chain couples TRBV5-8 to TRBJ2-7; D possibly corresponds to TRBD2 (6 bases). Germline loops: CDR1 SGHTS, CDR2 YDEGEE. Deletions cut 4 bases from V and 0 bases from J, with 14 bases between. The CDR3 runs to 15 residues. CDR3 bases: TGTGCCAGCAGCCCCCGGCGGGGCCCCTCCTACGAGCAGTACTTC. The encoded protein is CASSPRRGPSYEQYF.